The rows below give T cell receptor beta chains drawn from one sample of a study of CD8+ T cells in alopecia areata. Repertoires were generated with immunoSEQ multiplex PCR, while TCRdb's copy carries only in-frame clones and drops some. The table has 200,000 to 250,000 clones, 67% seen once. The sequencing used CD4+ T cells sorted from blood, collected at week 0. The receptors were sampled from a human donor with alopecia areata. Both conserved end residues are part of each CDR3. A D gene is named only where the DNA matches it firmly. Clone size appears in some rows only: once, few, many, or a class for an expanded clone.

>-|TRBV7-2|-|TRBJ1-4
TGTGCCAGCAGAGGGGGTTCGTCTAATGAAAAACTGTTTTTT
CASRGGSSNEKLFF
>-|TRBV19|-|TRBJ2-3
TGTGCCAGTAATACCAGGGGTGGCACAGATACGCAGTATTTT
CASNTRGGTDTQYF
>-|TRBV29-1|-|TRBJ2-5
TGCAGCGTTGTCGGAAGCCAAGAGACCCAGTACTTC
CSVVGSQETQYF
>-|TRBV2|-|TRBJ2-7
TGTGCCAGCAGCCTGTTAGGGTTGATCAACGAGCAGTACTTC
CASSLLGLINEQYF
>-|TRBV6-5|once|TRBJ2-7
TGTGCCAGCAGCCGAGGCTACGAGCAGTACTTC
CASSRGYEQYF
>-|TRBV29-1|-|TRBJ2-3
TGCAGCCTACGGAGGAGTGGCGCCCTCGGTACGCAGTATTTT
CSLRRSGALGTQYF
>-|TRBV6-6|-|TRBJ2-7
TGTGCCAGCAGTTACTCGTCCGGGACCTCCTACGAGCAGTACTTC
CASSYSSGTSYEQYF
>TRBD1|TRBV13|few|TRBJ2-5
TGTGCCAGCACCCTGACAGGGTTGGAGACCCAGTACTTC
CASTLTGLETQYF
>TRBD2|TRBV6-5|-|TRBJ2-6
TGTGCCAGCAGTTACTCAGGACTAGTAGCCAACGTCCTGACTTTC
CASSYSGLVANVLTF
>-|TRBV29-1|-|TRBJ2-3
TGCAGCGCTGATACGCAGTATTTT
CSADTQYF
>-|TRBV29-1|-|TRBJ2-5
TGCAGCGTTGTTGGGCATGAAGAGACCCAGTACTTC
CSVVGHEETQYF
>TRBD2|TRBV7-6|-|TRBJ2-5
TGTGCCAGCCGCGTGAACGGGGGGAGCGAGACCCAGTACTTC
CASRVNGGSETQYF
>-|TRBV30|-|TRBJ2-7
TGTGCCTGGAGTTCGGGCACCTACGAGCAGTACTTC
CAWSSGTYEQYF
>-|TRBV9|-|TRBJ2-3
TGTGCCAGCAGCGTAGAGGGCTTCTGGACAGATACGCAGTATTTT
CASSVEGFWTDTQYF
>-|TRBV13|-|TRBJ1-1
TGTGCCAGCAGCCCCCGAGTGGGGGGGCTGGACACTGAAGCTTTCTTT
CASSPRVGGLDTEAFF
>-|TRBV30|once|TRBJ1-1
TGTGCCTGGAGTGCCCAGGCGACTGAAGCTTTCTTT
CAWSAQATEAFF
>-|TRBV7-9|-|TRBJ1-5
TGTGCCAGCAGCGTTGGGATGGGTCAGCCCCAGCATTTT
CASSVGMGQPQHF
>-|TRBV5-1|once|TRBJ2-3
TGCGCCAGCAGCTTGACGGGGGCTAAAGATACGCAGTATTTT
CASSLTGAKDTQYF
>-|TRBV7-2|-|TRBJ1-2
TGTGCCAGCAGCCAAACGTGGACGGTCTATGGCTACACCTTC
CASSQTWTVYGYTF
>-|TRBV30|few|TRBJ2-3
TGTGCCTGGAGCACTGGCGGTGGGAGGGATACGCAGTATTTT
CAWSTGGGRDTQYF
>TRBD1|TRBV30|-|TRBJ2-5
TGTGCCTTCTCACAACAGGGGGCCGGGGGGACCCAGTACTTC
CAFSQQGAGGTQYF
>-|TRBV30|-|TRBJ1-5
TGTGCCTGGAGTACAGGGTATGGGCAGCCCCAGCATTTT
CAWSTGYGQPQHF